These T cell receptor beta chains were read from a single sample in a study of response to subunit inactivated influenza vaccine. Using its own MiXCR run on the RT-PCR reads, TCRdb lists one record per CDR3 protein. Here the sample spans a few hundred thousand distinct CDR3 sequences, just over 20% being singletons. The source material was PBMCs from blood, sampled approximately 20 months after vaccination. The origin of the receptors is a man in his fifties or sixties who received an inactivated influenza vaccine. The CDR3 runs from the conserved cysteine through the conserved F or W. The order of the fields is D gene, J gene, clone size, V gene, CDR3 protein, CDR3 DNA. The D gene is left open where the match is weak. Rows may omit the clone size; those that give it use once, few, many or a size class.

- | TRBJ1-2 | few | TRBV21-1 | CASRPGQGGYTF | TGTGCCAGCCGACCGGGACAGGGAGGCTACACCTTC
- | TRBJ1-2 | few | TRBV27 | CASRFRGYGYGYTF | TGTGCCAGCAGATTTAGAGGGTACGGCTATGGCTACACCTTC
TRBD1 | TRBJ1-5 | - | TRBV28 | CASSSFRDRGSGQPQHF | TGTGCCAGCAGTTCCTTCCGGGACAGGGGATCGGGGCAGCCCCAGCATTTT
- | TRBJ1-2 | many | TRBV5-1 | CASSKRSDYGYTF | TGCGCCAGCAGCAAACGATCGGACTATGGCTACACCTTC
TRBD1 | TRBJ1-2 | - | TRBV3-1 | CASSQVMTGLDYGYTF | TGTGCCAGCAGCCAAGTCATGACAGGGTTGGACTATGGCTACACCTTC
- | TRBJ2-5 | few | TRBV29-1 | CSGGGAVKETQYF | TGCAGCGGGGGTGGTGCGGTGAAAGAGACCCAGTACTTC
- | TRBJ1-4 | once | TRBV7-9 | CASSPQSSNEKLLF | TGTGCCAGCAGCCCTCAGAGCTCTAATGAAAAACTGTTATTT
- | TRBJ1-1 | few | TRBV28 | CASSLLGRGFMNTEAFF | TGTGCCAGCAGTTTACTGGGAAGGGGCTTCATGAACACTGAAGCTTTCTTT
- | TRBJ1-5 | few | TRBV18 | CASSPGARNQPQHF | TGTGCCAGCTCACCTGGTGCGCGCAATCAGCCCCAGCATTTT
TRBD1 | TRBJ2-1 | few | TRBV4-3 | CASSQGPPGQGRVEQFF | TGCGCCAGCAGCCAAGGCCCTCCGGGACAGGGTAGGGTTGAGCAGTTCTTC
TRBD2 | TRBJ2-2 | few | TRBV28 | CASSFWGGDTGELFF | TGTGCCAGCAGTTTCTGGGGAGGGGACACCGGGGAGCTGTTTTTT
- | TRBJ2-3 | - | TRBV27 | CASSTPGLRYTDTQYF | TGTGCCAGCAGTACCCCGGGACTTCGCTATACTGATACGCAGTATTTT